This T cell receptor beta chain was identified during a study of Tregs in tolerant kidney transplant recipients. Study-wide results and limits: Expanding Tregs on activated donor B cells appeared to best identify donor-specific TCRbeta clones. Findings come from small patient numbers and require larger validation.

The germline CDR1 and CDR2 sequences are DFQATT and SNEGSKA (reference sequence). With V trimmed by 5 bases and J by 2 bases, 2 bases remained unmatched. The CDR3 runs 13 residues. The nonmyeloablative bone marrow transplants came from related graft donors, with transient mixed chimerism. Unstimulated regulatory T cells (CD4+CD25+CD127-), CD4+CD25- non-regulatory cells, CD4 and CD8 cells were FACS-sorted from thawed PBMCs. Details on this clone: Its specificity is unknown. The CDR3 extends 3 residues past the end of the read, so its final part is completed from the germline J gene.

The table came from immunoSEQ multiplex PCR; TCRdb's copy has only in-frame clones and leaves some out. This specimen shows 25,000 or so clones; the ten leading clones hold 4.1%. This sequence was found in a human patient who received a combined kidney and bone marrow transplant. These T cells may partly come from the graft donor. V usage is TRBV20-1 and J usage is TRBJ2-7; 11 bases agree with TRBD1. Sequenced material: CD4+ T cells from blood (PBMCs), taken 6 months after the transplant. The CDR3 sequence is CSAGTGGTYEQYF. CDR3 DNA, as far as it was read: TGCAGTGCTGGGACAGGGGGGACCTACGAG.